This T cell receptor beta chain came from a study of cytomegalovirus exposure and HLA in healthy donors. The PCR employed 60 Vbeta primers together with 13 Jbeta primers. The protocol was immunoSEQ multiplex PCR, while the TCRdb copy is restricted to in-frame clones and leaves out a portion. Of about 160,000 clones in the sample, around 75% were seen once. V gave up 7 bases and J gave up 13 bases; unmatched junction bases: 14. Germline V lookup: CDR1 LNHDA, CDR2 SQIVND (reference sequence). The CDR3 contains 13 residues. This clone was found a few times. The antigen remains unidentified. General study findings and limits: A missense variant in DCLRE1C was later tied to TCR beta V- and J-gene trimming. Analyses of presence and absence presupposed an approximately uniform sequencing depth across donors.

Sequenced material: PBMCs. The source of this sequence is a man between 18 and 29 years old in good health and CMV-seronegative. The chain employs TRBV19 and TRBJ1-1; the match to TRBD1 covers 8 bases. CDR3 amino acids: CASKKPGQEIYFF. CDR3 bases: TGTGCCAGTAAAAAGCCGGGACAGGAGATTTATTTCTTT.